One sample yielded the 8 T cell receptor beta chains listed below, sequenced in a study of radiotherapy plus CTLA-4 blockade in lung cancer. The method was immunoSEQ multiplex PCR; TCRdb's version includes in-frame clones alone and lacks a portion of them. The table includes 130,000 or so clones, approximately 90% detected once. Specimen: peripheral blood, collected from a patient treated with radiotherapy plus ipilimumab. The receptors were gathered from a human donor with non-small cell lung cancer that progressed on radiotherapy plus ipilimumab.

V and J are TRBV19 and TRBJ1-2, with a weak D call TRBD1 (6 bases). Germline-derived CDR1 and CDR2 are LNHDA and SQIVND (reference sequence). V was clipped by 3 bases and J by 2 bases, with 7 bases between them. The CDR3 length is 13 residues. The CDR3 DNA reads TGTGCCAGTAGTATGGGGGGCAACTATGGCTACACCTTC. Its protein is CASSMGGNYGYTF.

The J gene is TRBJ1-1, the V gene TRBV2; maybe TRBD1 (5 bases). The V and J ends lost 7 bases and 0 bases respectively, with 18 bases between them. CDR1 and CDR2 from the germline V gene are SNHLY and FYNNEI. The CDR3 loop spans 16 amino acids. The CDR3 coding sequence is TGTGCCAGCACCAAACGGCAGGGTGGAATGAACACTGAAGCTTTCTTT. This gives the protein CASTKRQGGMNTEAFF.

This sequence joins TRBV5-1 and TRBJ1-1; D possibly corresponds to TRBD1 (5 bases). The germline CDR1 and CDR2 sequences are SGHRS and YFSETQ. Between the trimmed V and J ends, which lost 2 bases and 4 bases, there was a span of 12 bases. The CDR3 totals 14 residues. Here the CDR3 reads CASSFSPGSTEAFF. Here the CDR3 DNA reads TGCGCCAGCAGCTTTTCCCCAGGGAGCACTGAAGCTTTCTTT.

The rearrangement uses TRBV10-3 and TRBJ1-3; D not certain. Trimming shortened V by 8 bases and J by 7 bases, and 21 bases separated the two germline ends. In germline, CDR1 is ENHRY, CDR2 SYGVKD. The CDR3 consists of 15 residues. CDR3 sequence (DNA): TGTGCCATCGCCCGCGGTAGTGGGCTGGGTAACACCATATATTTT. It yields the protein CAIARGSGLGNTIYF.

This sequence joins TRBV19 and TRBJ2-5; TRBD2 matches at 8 bases. Trimming took 4 bases from V and 5 from J; bases not matched to a gene: 6. The CDR3 is made up of 14 amino acids. Germline V gives CDR1 LNHDA, CDR2 SQIVND (reference sequence). The chain's CDR3 is CASSTGTSRETQYF. CDR3 in DNA: TGTGCCAGTAGTACCGGGACTAGTCGGGAGACCCAGTACTTC.

The chain carries TRBV5-1 and TRBJ2-1; TRBD2 is a possible D gene (5 bases). The V end was cut by 5 bases, the J end by 4 bases, with 10 bases between. Germline CDR1 is SGHRS and CDR2 is YFSETQ. This CDR3 has 13 amino acids. CDR3 loop: CASSQGSYNEQFF. Written as DNA, the CDR3 is TGCGCCAGCAGTCAAGGGAGTTACAATGAGCAGTTCTTC.

The chain links TRBV18 to TRBJ1-1; 8 nucleotides align to TRBD1. This CDR3 has 16 amino acids. The V and J ends lost 4 bases and 0 bases, in that order; junction bases with no gene match: 7. The germline gives CDR1 KGHSH, CDR2 LQKENI. The CDR3 spells CASSQQGASMNTEAFF. CDR3 in DNA: TGTGCCAGCTCACAGCAGGGGGCTAGCATGAACACTGAAGCTTTCTTT. Full variable domain (missing parts from reference TRBV18 and TRBJ1-1): NAGVMQNPRHLVRRRGQEARLRCSPMKGHSHVYWYRQLPEEGLKFMVYLQKENIIDESGMPKERFSAEFPKEGPSILRIQQVVRGDSAAYFCASSQQGASMNTEAFFGQGTRLTVV.

The rearrangement joins TRBV10-3 to TRBJ2-2; 13 bases are a match to TRBD2. Germline-derived CDR1 and CDR2 are ENHRY and SYGVKD. The CDR3 sequence is 17 residues long. Trimming removed 6 bases from V and 4 bases from J; junction bases left unmatched: 8. CDR3 protein: CAIRRTSGSVFTGELFF. Here the CDR3 DNA reads TGTGCCATCAGGAGGACTAGCGGGAGTGTGTTCACCGGGGAGCTGTTTTTT.